At least ten counts were recorded for the clone carrying this TCR beta chain. The CDR3 loop spans 14 amino acids. The germline gives CDR1 SEHNR, CDR2 FQNEAQ (reference sequence). Trimming stripped 2 bases from V and 1 base from J, with 6 bases between. This record belongs to a study of blood T cells in healthy people across ages. A J-beta primer mix and a sample-barcoded 5' primer were used in a second PCR of roughly 6 to 11 cycles. TCRdb re-analysed the 5' RACE reads in MiXCR, keeping a single row per CDR3 protein. The table lists approximately 1,000,000 distinct CDR3 sequences, 30% to 40% of them singletons.

This receptor was obtained from a man younger than 35 in good health. V usage is TRBV7-9 and J usage is TRBJ2-4; the D is unclear. Sequencing input: blood. CDR3 sequence: CASSLTSAKNIQYF. CDR3 DNA: TGTGCCAGCAGCTTAACGTCGGCCAAAAACATTCAGTACTTC.